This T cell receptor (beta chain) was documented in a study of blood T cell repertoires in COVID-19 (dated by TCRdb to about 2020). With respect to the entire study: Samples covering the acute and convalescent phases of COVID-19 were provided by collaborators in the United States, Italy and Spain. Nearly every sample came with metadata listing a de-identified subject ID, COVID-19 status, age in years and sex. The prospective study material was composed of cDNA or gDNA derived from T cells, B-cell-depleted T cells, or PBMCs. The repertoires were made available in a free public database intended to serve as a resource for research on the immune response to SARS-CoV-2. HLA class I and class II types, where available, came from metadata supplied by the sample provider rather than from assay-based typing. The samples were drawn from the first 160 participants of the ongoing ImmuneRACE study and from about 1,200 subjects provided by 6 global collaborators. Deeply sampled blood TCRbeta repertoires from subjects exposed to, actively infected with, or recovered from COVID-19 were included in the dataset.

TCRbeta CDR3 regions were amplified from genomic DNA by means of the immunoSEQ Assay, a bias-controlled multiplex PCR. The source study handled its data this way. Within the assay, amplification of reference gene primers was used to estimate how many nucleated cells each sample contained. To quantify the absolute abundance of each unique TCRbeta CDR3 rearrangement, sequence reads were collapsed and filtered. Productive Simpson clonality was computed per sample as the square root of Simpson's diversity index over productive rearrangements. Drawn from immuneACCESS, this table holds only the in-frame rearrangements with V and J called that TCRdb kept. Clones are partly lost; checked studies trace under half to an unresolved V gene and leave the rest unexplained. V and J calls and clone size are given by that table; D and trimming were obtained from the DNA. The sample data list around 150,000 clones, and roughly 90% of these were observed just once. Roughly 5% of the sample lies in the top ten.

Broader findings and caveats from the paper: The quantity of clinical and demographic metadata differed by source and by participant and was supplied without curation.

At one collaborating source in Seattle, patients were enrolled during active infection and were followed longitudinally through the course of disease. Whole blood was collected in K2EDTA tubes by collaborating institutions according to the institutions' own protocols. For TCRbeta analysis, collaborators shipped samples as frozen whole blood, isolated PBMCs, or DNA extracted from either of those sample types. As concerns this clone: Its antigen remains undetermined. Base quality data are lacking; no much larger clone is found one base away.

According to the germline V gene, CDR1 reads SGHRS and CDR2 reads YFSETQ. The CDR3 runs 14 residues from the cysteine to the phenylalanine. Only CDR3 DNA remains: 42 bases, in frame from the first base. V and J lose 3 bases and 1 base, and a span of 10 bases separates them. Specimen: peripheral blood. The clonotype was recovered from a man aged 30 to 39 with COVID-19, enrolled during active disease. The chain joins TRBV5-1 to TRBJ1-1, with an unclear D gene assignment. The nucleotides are TGCGCCAGCAGCTCGCAGACGGGGAACACTGAAGCTTTCTTT. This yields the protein CASSSQTGNTEAFF.